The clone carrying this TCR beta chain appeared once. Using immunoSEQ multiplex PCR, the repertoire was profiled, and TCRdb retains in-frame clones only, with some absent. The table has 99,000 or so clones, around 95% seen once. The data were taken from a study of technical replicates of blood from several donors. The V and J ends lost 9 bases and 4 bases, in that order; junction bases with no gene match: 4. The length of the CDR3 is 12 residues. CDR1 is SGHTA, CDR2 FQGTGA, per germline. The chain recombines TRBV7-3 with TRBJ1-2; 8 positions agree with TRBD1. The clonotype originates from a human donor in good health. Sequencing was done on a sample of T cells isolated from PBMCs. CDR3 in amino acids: CARNGQGYGYTF. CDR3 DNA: TGTGCCAGAAACGGACAGGGCTATGGCTACACCTTC.